Listed below are T cell receptor beta chains from one sample, sequenced in a study of CD8 T cells in ankylosing spondylitis. TCRdb analysed the 5' RACE reads with MiXCR anew, one entry per CDR3 protein. The table records over 150,000 distinct CDR3 sequences, 18% of them present only once. The sequencing input was blood, either unsorted or a sorted T cell fraction (not recorded which). The source is a male donor aged 10-35 years with ankylosing spondylitis or in good health (not recorded which). CDR3s include the opening cysteine and the closing phenylalanine or tryptophan. Each record gives: J gene, clone size, D gene, V gene, CDR3 DNA, CDR3 protein. A D gene is named only where the DNA matches it firmly. For some rows the clone size is stated as once, few or many, or as a class when expanded; others skip it.

>TRBJ1-5|many|NA|TRBV5-5
TGTGCCAGCAGCTTGGCCCTAACGGTTGGGCCCCAGCATTTT
CASSLALTVGPQHF
>TRBJ2-1|many|NA|TRBV15
TGTGCCACCGCGATCAGGAGGAAAACCTACAATGAGCAGTTCTTC
CATAIRRKTYNEQFF
>TRBJ1-6|many|TRBD1|TRBV3-1
TGTGCCAGCAGCCCTACAGGGGTTTCACCCCTCCACTTT
CASSPTGVSPLHF
>TRBJ2-3|many|TRBD2|TRBV7-6
TGTGCCAGCAGGAACATAGCGGGGGGGAAAGATACGCAGTATTTT
CASRNIAGGKDTQYF
>TRBJ2-5|many|NA|TRBV6-2/TRBV6-3
TGTGCCAGCAGAGAAGTGGAGACCCAGTACTTC
CASREVETQYF
>TRBJ1-5|many|NA|TRBV12-3/TRBV12-4
TGTGCCAGCAGTTTTCTTGGGGGGTCGGTTGATCAGCCCCAGCATTTT
CASSFLGGSVDQPQHF
>TRBJ2-3|many|TRBD2|TRBV12-3/TRBV12-4
TGTGCCATACTAGCGGACACAGATACGCAGTATTTT
CAILADTDTQYF
>TRBJ2-3|many|NA|TRBV20-1
TGCAGTGCTAGAGATGAGCGGAAGAGCACAGATACGCAGTATTTT
CSARDERKSTDTQYF
>TRBJ1-2|many|NA|TRBV20-1
TGCAGTGCTTTGGACAGAAACTATGGCTACACCTTC
CSALDRNYGYTF
>TRBJ2-1|many|TRBD2|TRBV14
TGTGCCAGCAGGTATAGCGGGAGCGGCCCTCAGTTCTTC
CASRYSGSGPQFF
>TRBJ2-2|NA|TRBD1|TRBV18
TGTGCCAGCTCACCACGCCGGGACAGGGGGTACACCGGGGAGCTGTTTTTT
CASSPRRDRGYTGELFF
>TRBJ2-1|NA|NA|TRBV27
TGTGCCAGCAGTGCGCCGGGACATAACAATGAGCAGTTCTTC
CASSAPGHNNEQFF
>TRBJ2-5|many|TRBD2|TRBV5-6
TGTGCCAGCAGCTATCGGGGGGAGGGCCATGGAGAGACCCAGTACTTC
CASSYRGEGHGETQYF
>TRBJ2-2|many|NA|TRBV4-3
TGCGCCAGCAGCCAAGAGTTGGTCGTTACCCCCGGGGAGCTGTTTTTT
CASSQELVVTPGELFF
>TRBJ2-3|many|NA|TRBV24-1
TGTGCCACCAGTGTTGGTACAGATACGCAGTATTTT
CATSVGTDTQYF
>TRBJ2-2|many|TRBD2|TRBV20-1
TGCAGTGCTAGAGATCGACTAGCGGGAGTGAACGGGGAGCTGTTTTTT
CSARDRLAGVNGELFF
>TRBJ2-2|many|NA|TRBV24-1
TGTGCCACCGGGGTGACAGCGAACACCGGGGAGCTGTTTTTT
CATGVTANTGELFF
>TRBJ2-1|many|NA|TRBV3-1
TGTGCCAGCAGGAGCGGTCTCTACAATGAGCAGTTCTTC
CASRSGLYNEQFF
>TRBJ2-3|NA|NA|TRBV29-1
TGCAGCGTTGGTACCTCGGAGGGTAATACGCAGTATTTT
CSVGTSEGNTQYF
>TRBJ2-1|many|NA|TRBV12-3/TRBV12-4
TGTGCCAGCAGTCCAAGGGGGGTTCCCTACAATGAGCAGTTCTTC
CASSPRGVPYNEQFF
>TRBJ1-4|many|TRBD1|TRBV5-5
TGTGCCAGCAGCCGGACAGGGGTTCGGGAAAAACTGTTTTTT
CASSRTGVREKLFF
>TRBJ2-5|many|NA|TRBV5-1
TGCGCCAGCAGCTTGGACAGGGCCGGCGGGACCCAGTACTTC
CASSLDRAGGTQYF
>TRBJ1-2|NA|NA|TRBV7-9
TGTGCCAGCAGCTTAGGGTTGCAGAACTATGGCTACACCTTC
CASSLGLQNYGYTF
>TRBJ2-4|many|TRBD2|TRBV20-1
TGCAGTGCCGGAGGGGCTAGCGGAAAAAACATTCAGTACTTC
CSAGGASGKNIQYF